The rows below give T cell receptor beta chains drawn from one sample of a study of tumor and adjacent non-tumor tissue in lung cancer. TCRdb called the multiplex PCR reads again in MiXCR, with one record for every CDR3 protein. This sample yields some 100,000 distinct CDR3 sequences, of which more than 55% are seen a single time; around 19% belongs to the top ten. The specimen was distant non-tumor lung tissue. Every receptor here comes from a man aged 30 to 39 with non-small cell lung cancer. Each CDR3 is given with its conserved first and last residue. Fields, in order: V gene, clone size, J gene, D gene, CDR3 DNA, CDR3 protein. A D gene is named only where the DNA matches it firmly. Size is omitted from some rows. Given values are once, few, many or a class for expanded clones.

V: TRBV12-3/TRBV12-4; size: once; J: TRBJ2-5; D: .; DNA: TGTGCCAGCACCGTTAGATCCCGAGAGACCCAGTACTTC; CDR3: CASTVRSRETQYF
V: TRBV11-1; size: .; J: TRBJ2-7; D: .; DNA: TGTACCAGCAGCTTTGTTTCCCGCGAGCAGTACTTC; CDR3: CTSSFVSREQYF
V: TRBV10-2; size: once; J: TRBJ2-1; D: TRBD2; DNA: TGCGCCAGCGATAGCGGGGGGAGTTATGAGCACTTCTTT; CDR3: CASDSGGSYEHFF
V: TRBV12-3/TRBV12-4; size: .; J: TRBJ2-7; D: .; DNA: TGTGCCAGCAATTTCTACGTCTGTGGGGAGCAGTACTTC; CDR3: CASNFYVCGEQYF
V: TRBV20-1; size: .; J: TRBJ2-6; D: .; DNA: TGCAATGCTAGACGGGGGGCTGGAGCCAACGTCCTGACTTTC; CDR3: CNARRGAGANVLTF
V: TRBV29-1; size: .; J: TRBJ2-5; D: .; DNA: TGCAGCATCAGTATAGGGGACAAAGAGACCCAGTACTTC; CDR3: CSISIGDKETQYF
V: TRBV20-1; size: .; J: TRBJ2-7; D: TRBD1; DNA: TGCGGTGCTTCCGGGACAGGGGGCTTCTCCTATGAGCAGTACTTC; CDR3: CGASGTGGFSYEQYF
V: TRBV11-2; size: once; J: TRBJ2-5; D: .; DNA: TGTGTCAGCAGCTCCGGGGACGGTCAAGAGACCCAGTACTTC; CDR3: CVSSSGDGQETQYF
V: TRBV11-3; size: .; J: TRBJ1-2; D: .; DNA: TGTGTCGGCAGCGATCGGGGCCCCTATGGCTACACCTTC; CDR3: CVGSDRGPYGYTF
V: TRBV6-2/TRBV6-3; size: .; J: TRBJ2-7; D: TRBD1; DNA: TGTGCCAGCAGTAGACAGGGCTACGTGCAGTACTTC; CDR3: CASSRQGYVQYF
V: TRBV11-2; size: .; J: TRBJ2-2; D: .; DNA: TGTGCCAGCACGCCCTGGGGGGAGACGCCCACCGGGGAGCTATTTTTT; CDR3: CASTPWGETPTGELFF
V: TRBV5-6; size: once; J: TRBJ2-1; D: .; DNA: TGTGCTAGCGGCCTGGGGATCGGGAATGAGCAGTTCTTC; CDR3: CASGLGIGNEQFF
V: TRBV6-5; size: .; J: TRBJ1-6; D: .; DNA: TGTGCCAGCAGCTACGCCTCTTCCGGGATTAATTCACCCCTCCACTTT; CDR3: CASSYASSGINSPLHF
V: TRBV11-2; size: .; J: TRBJ2-7; D: TRBD2; DNA: TGTGCCAGCAGCTACCTAGCGGGAGGTTTTGTCGAGCAGTACTTC; CDR3: CASSYLAGGFVEQYF
V: TRBV20-1; size: .; J: TRBJ2-3; D: .; DNA: .; CDR3: CSAPRGGPTQIRSIF
V: TRBV30; size: few; J: TRBJ2-4; D: TRBD1; DNA: TGTGCCTGGGGCGGACAGGGATCCATTCAGTACTTC; CDR3: CAWGGQGSIQYF
V: TRBV20-1; size: many; J: TRBJ2-1; D: .; DNA: TGCAGTGCTAAAGGCTTGAGGCAGTTCTTC; CDR3: CSAKGLRQFF
V: TRBV29-1; size: .; J: TRBJ2-1; D: .; DNA: TGCAGTGTTGAAGTGACGGCTGGCGGTGGCGAGCAGTTCTTC; CDR3: CSVEVTAGGGEQFF
V: TRBV11-3; size: .; J: TRBJ1-1; D: .; DNA: TGTGCCAGCAGCGCTGCAGGGAGCTCTCGCACTGAAGCTTTCTTT; CDR3: CASSAAGSSRTEAFF
V: TRBV11-1; size: many; J: TRBJ2-4; D: .; DNA: TGTGCCAGCAGCTGGACCGGAGTCAAAAACATTCAGTACTTC; CDR3: CASSWTGVKNIQYF
V: TRBV5-6; size: many; J: TRBJ1-5; D: TRBD1; DNA: TGTGCCAGCAGCCAAGGGACAGGGGGGAGCAATCAGCCCCAGCATTTT; CDR3: CASSQGTGGSNQPQHF
V: TRBV20-1; size: .; J: TRBJ1-6; D: .; DNA: TGCAGTGCTAGAGATGCAAATGAATCCTATAATTCACCCCTCCACTTT; CDR3: CSARDANESYNSPLHF
V: TRBV11-2; size: few; J: TRBJ2-1; D: TRBD2; DNA: TGTGCCAGCACCCCAGAGCTAGCGGGGGACGAGCAGTTCTTC; CDR3: CASTPELAGDEQFF
V: TRBV7-2; size: .; J: TRBJ2-3; D: .; DNA: TGTGCCAGCAGCTTATACAGGTTCATAGATACGCAGTATTTT; CDR3: CASSLYRFIDTQYF
V: TRBV7-9; size: .; J: TRBJ2-3; D: .; DNA: TGTGCCAGCAGCTCCCAGCTGGCGGATACGCAGTATTTT; CDR3: CASSSQLADTQYF
V: TRBV11-1; size: .; J: TRBJ1-1; D: .; DNA: TGTGCCTGCAGCGGAGACAGGAACATTGAAGCTTTCTTT; CDR3: CACSGDRNIEAFF
V: TRBV10-3; size: .; J: TRBJ1-6; D: TRBD1; DNA: TGTGCCGCAACTGACAGGGATAATTCACCCCTCCACTTT; CDR3: CAATDRDNSPLHF
V: TRBV11-2; size: once; J: TRBJ2-5; D: .; DNA: TGTGCAAGCAGCTTAGGTCTCTCTGGGGGCGAAGAGACCCACTACTTC; CDR3: CASSLGLSGGEETHYF
V: TRBV5-1; size: .; J: TRBJ2-7; D: .; DNA: TGCGCCAGCAGTCCCTCCGGGACGGCTCCCTACGAGCAGTACTTC; CDR3: CASSPSGTAPYEQYF
V: TRBV11-3; size: .; J: TRBJ2-1; D: TRBD2; DNA: TGTGCCAGCAGCTTAGTGGGGGGGTCAAATGAGCAGTTCTTC; CDR3: CASSLVGGSNEQFF
V: TRBV28; size: .; J: TRBJ2-7; D: TRBD2; DNA: TGTGCCAGCAGTTTAGAGCTCGGGACTAGTGGCCACGAGCGGTACTTC; CDR3: CASSLELGTSGHERYF
V: TRBV6-5; size: few; J: TRBJ2-1; D: .; DNA: TGTGCCAGCAGTTCCCTCGGGAGCTCCTACAATAAGCAGTTCTTC; CDR3: CASSSLGSSYNKQFF
V: TRBV11-2; size: few; J: TRBJ2-7; D: .; DNA: TGTGCCAGTAGCTTAGGGAACGGAGGCTACGAGCAGTACTTC; CDR3: CASSLGNGGYEQYF
V: TRBV20-1; size: few; J: TRBJ1-5; D: TRBD1; DNA: TGCAGTGCTAACCCAGGGGGCAATCAGTCCCAGCATTTT; CDR3: CSANPGGNQSQHF
V: TRBV6-5; size: .; J: TRBJ1-3; D: .; DNA: TGTGCCACCAGCACATGGGAACACTCTGGAAATACCATATATTTT; CDR3: CATSTWEHSGNTIYF
V: TRBV20-1; size: .; J: TRBJ2-3; D: .; DNA: TGCGGTGCTATTTCAGATGCGCAGTATTTT; CDR3: CGAISDAQYF
V: TRBV20-1; size: once; J: TRBJ2-7; D: TRBD2; DNA: TGCACTGCTAGATGTACTAGCGGGAGGTCCTACGAGCAGTACTTC; CDR3: CTARCTSGRSYEQYF
V: TRBV19; size: .; J: TRBJ2-1; D: .; DNA: TGTGCCAGTAGTATTTCCAGCAACTCCTACAATGAGCAGTTCTTC; CDR3: CASSISSNSYNEQFF
V: TRBV11-2; size: once; J: TRBJ2-3; D: .; DNA: TGTGCTAGCAGCTTAGACCCTGCCACAGATATGCAGTATTTT; CDR3: CASSLDPATDMQYF
V: TRBV20-1; size: .; J: TRBJ1-5; D: .; DNA: TGCAGTGCTAGAGATCTAAATAATCAGCCACAGCATTTT; CDR3: CSARDLNNQPQHF